Shown below are 5 T cell receptor beta chains from a single sample sequenced in a study of tumor and adjacent non-tumor tissue in lung cancer. RNA was extracted from bulk tissue without any cell sorting. A modified ARM-PCR protocol with three rounds of nested PCR amplified TCRbeta. TCRdb ran MiXCR on the multiplex PCR reads and lists one entry per CDR3 protein. The sample carries just over 200,000 distinct CDR3 sequences, about 76% recorded once. Sequenced: lung tumor tissue. These receptor sequences come from a man aged 55 to 70 with non-small cell lung cancer.

This clonotype appeared once. The final CDR3 position lacks the conserved phenylalanine or tryptophan, pointing to a likely read error. The chain links TRBV20-1 to TRBJ2-7; 7 positions match TRBD2. Germline V lookup: CDR1 DFQATT, CDR2 SNEGSKA (reference sequence). CDR3 size: 16 residues. This CDR3 reads CSARGLADTLSFEQYS. CDR3 coding DNA: TGCAGTGCTAGGGGGCTAGCGGACACCCTCTCCTTCGAGCAGTACTCC.

Concerning this clonotype: A much larger clonotype is one base distant, so this may be a read error. The CDR3 end shows no conserved phenylalanine or tryptophan, and so a read error is likely. The V and J genes are TRBV28 and TRBJ2-7; no reliable D call. V lost 1 base to trimming and J lost 6 bases, with 13 bases between them. The CDR3 runs 14 residues. CDR1 is MDHEN, CDR2 SYDVKM, per germline. CDR3 bases: TGTGCCAGCAGTTTATCTCAACGCTCCGGCGAGCAGTACTTA. Residues: CASSLSQRSGEQYL.

This chain uses TRBV20-1 with TRBJ1-2, with 9 nucleotides matching TRBD1. The V segment lost 8 bases and the J segment 4 bases; nucleotides outside the gene matches: 14. Germline V CDR1 and CDR2: DFQATT, SNEGSKA (reference sequence). The CDR3 is 15 residues long. CDR3 protein: CSTETRQGDFYGYTF. The CDR3 DNA follows: TGCAGTACCGAAACCCGACAGGGGGATTTCTATGGCTACACCTTC.

A word on this clonotype: No conserved phenylalanine or tryptophan is present at the end of the CDR3, so a read error is the likely explanation. The rearrangement uses TRBV20-1 and TRBJ2-7; the match to TRBD2 covers 10 bases. V lost 5 bases to trimming and J lost 0 bases; unmatched junction nucleotides: 7. This CDR3 region has 15 residues. The germline V gene has CDR1 DFQATT and CDR2 SNEGSKA (reference sequence). CDR3 loop: CSAAISGGFSYEQYI. DNA of the CDR3: TGCAGTGCTGCCATTAGCGGGGGGTTCTCCTACGAGCAGTACATC.

Worth noting for this clonotype: This could be a read error, since a much larger clone is one nucleotide away. The chain uses TRBV5-4 and TRBJ2-7; 9 bases are a match to TRBD2. This CDR3 is built from 16 residues. CDR1 is SGHNT, CDR2 YYREEE, per germline (reference sequence). The CDR3: CASCLASGRTSYEQYF. CDR3 sequence (DNA): TGTGCCAGCTGCTTAGCAAGCGGGAGGACCTCCTACGAGCAGTACTTC.